This record concerns one T cell receptor (beta chain) sequence. The sample originates from a study of blood T cell repertoires in COVID-19. Study in general: The analysed material was cDNA or gDNA that came from T cells, B-cell-depleted T cells, or PBMCs.

Patients from Seattle were sampled longitudinally, starting during active infection. There are 13 residues in the CDR3. Deletions cut 0 bases from V and 8 bases from J, with 6 bases between. Germline assignment: CDR1 SGHNT and CDR2 YYREEE (reference sequence). Authors' processing steps: Reference gene primer amplification gave nucleated cell count estimates. Assay used: immunoSEQ multiplex PCR; TCRdb lists only in-frame clones, some missing. The DNA was the basis for D and trimming; V, J and clone size are from that table. The sample lists about 250,000 clones, roughly 83% occurring once. The rearrangement links TRBV5-4 to TRBJ1-6, with D perhaps TRBD1 (6 bases). The sample was peripheral blood. The source is an elderly woman with COVID-19, enrolled during active disease. CDR3 bases: TGTGCCAGCAGCTTGGACAGGGATTCACCCCTCCACTTT. It translates to CASSLDRDSPLHF.